Given below is one T cell receptor beta chain in context. Its cognate antigen has yet to be identified. No much larger clone is present one base from it, and per-base qualities are unavailable. The sample belongs to a study of blood T cell dynamics during melanoma immunotherapy (dated by TCRdb to 2019 to 2021). For context, the study as a whole: Patients had metastatic melanoma and received first-line pembrolizumab or nivolumab plus ipilimumab as standard of care in the United Kingdom. Peripheral T cell receptor repertoires of metastatic melanoma patients were profiled before and after one cycle of checkpoint inhibitor therapy to find early correlates of response. The training cohort was made up of consecutive patients, while a further independent group of patients from the same centre was pooled to form an external validation set.

Germline trimming amounts to 3 bases on V and 5 bases on J, with 8 as the count of junction bases outside the gene matches. There are 15 amino acids in the CDR3, from cysteine to phenylalanine inclusive. Solely the CDR3 DNA is kept, with 45 bases framed from the first base. For CDR1 and CDR2, the germline V gene (reference sequence) lists SGHNT and YYREEE. Overall study outcomes, separate from this receptor: The study could not determine whether the T cell clones driving repertoire changes were melanoma-specific or reflected general immune activation. Patients who later achieved disease control showed a bifurcated PBMC repertoire reorganization at W3, with increased clonality or increased diversity, unlike progressors. The relatively small sample size was recognized as a factor that could limit how well the results generalize.

A fixed 350 ng of DNA was loaded for every bulk PBMC sample. TCR beta CDR3 sequences were amplified from genomic DNA with the immunoSEQ TCRb Assay kit following manufacturer instructions. The KAPA Library Quantification Kit for Illumina platforms was used to quantify pooled libraries by qPCR. Sequencing of the pooled libraries was done on an Illumina NextSeq 500, with clustering at roughly 0.55-1.1 pM. Concerning the study's data processing: Analysis of the TCR data relied on immunoSEQ ANALYZER and the R LymphoSeq package. A rearrangement efficiency score was calculated as productive divided by the sum of productive and non-productive CDR3 sequences. Clonality was measured with the Gini coefficient and diversity with the Renyi index at alpha=1, compared pairwise between timepoints within each patient. Clonal relatedness, based on an edit distance of 3, and repertoire similarity, based on the Bhattacharyya coefficient, were both computed in LymphoSeq. Linear discriminant analysis on week-3 changes in clonality and diversity was built with the R MASS and caret packages to classify response. This immuneACCESS table, as held by TCRdb, lists in-frame sequences with V and J called but not all clones. Of the missing ones, under half trace to an unresolved V gene in checked studies; the others have no known cause. That table is the source of V, J and clone size, and D and trimming were worked out from the DNA. The sample includes around 6,700 clones, with roughly 81% observed a single time. The ten top clones hold 30% to 40% of the sample.

What the time point label conveys for this sample: week 3, after first cycle of checkpoint inhibitor. Blood samples were taken before treatment (T0) and at week 3 (W3), following the first cycle of checkpoint blockade. Except for two patients with rapid clinical progression, response was assessed 12 weeks after the first infusion by RECIST 1.1; disease control meant complete response, partial response or stable disease. Patients were not eligible if they had prior systemic cancer treatment, concomitant immunosuppressant therapy or synchronous other active malignancies. Both bulk PBMC and plasma cell-free DNA were sequenced for TCR beta so that circulating cells and T cell turnover could be tracked. PBMC were isolated from blood with Lymphoprep and SepMate tubes, followed by red cell lysis. DNA from PBMC and sorted T cell subsets was extracted with QIAamp DNA Blood Mini kits.

The receptor comes from a human donor with melanoma. Some clones in this sample may be carry-over from other donors' samples. The chain joins TRBV5-4 to TRBJ1-2; TRBD1 fits 9 bases in the junction. The specimen comprised blood, sampled from a patient treated with checkpoint blockade. The nucleotide sequence is TGTGCCAGCAGCTCGGGACAGGGACAGAGTTATGGCTACACCTTC. Translation gives CASSSGQGQSYGYTF.